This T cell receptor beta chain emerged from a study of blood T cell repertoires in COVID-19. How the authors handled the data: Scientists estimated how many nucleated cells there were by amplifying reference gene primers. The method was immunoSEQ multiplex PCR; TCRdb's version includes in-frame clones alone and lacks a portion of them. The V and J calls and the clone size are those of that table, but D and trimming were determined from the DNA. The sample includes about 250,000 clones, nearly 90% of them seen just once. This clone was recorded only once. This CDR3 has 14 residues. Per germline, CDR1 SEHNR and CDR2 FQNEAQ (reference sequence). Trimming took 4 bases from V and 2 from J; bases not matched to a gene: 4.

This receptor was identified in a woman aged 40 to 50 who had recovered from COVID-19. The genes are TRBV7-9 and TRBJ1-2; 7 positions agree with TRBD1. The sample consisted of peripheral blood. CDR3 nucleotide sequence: TGTGCCAGCAGCTACCAGGGACAGAACTATGGCTACACCTTC. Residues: CASSYQGQNYGYTF.